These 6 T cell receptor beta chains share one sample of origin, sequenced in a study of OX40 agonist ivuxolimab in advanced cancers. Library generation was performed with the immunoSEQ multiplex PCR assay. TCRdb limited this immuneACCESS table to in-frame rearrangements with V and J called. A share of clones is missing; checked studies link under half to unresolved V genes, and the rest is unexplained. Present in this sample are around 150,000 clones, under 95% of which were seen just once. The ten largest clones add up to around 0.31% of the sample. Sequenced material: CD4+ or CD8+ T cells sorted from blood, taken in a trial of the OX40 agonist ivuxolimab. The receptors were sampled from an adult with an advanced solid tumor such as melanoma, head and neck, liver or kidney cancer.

The CDR3, as DNA: TGTGCCAGCCGGGAGGGGGAGCTTTGGTCAGAGACCCAGTACTTC. This gives the protein CASREGELWSETQYF. This chain joins TRBV6-5 and TRBJ2-5; 8 bases map to TRBD2. The trim removed 8 bases at V and 4 bases at J, leaving 12 bases unmatched. CDR1 and CDR2 from the germline V gene are MNHEY and SVGAGI. CDR3 size: 15 residues.

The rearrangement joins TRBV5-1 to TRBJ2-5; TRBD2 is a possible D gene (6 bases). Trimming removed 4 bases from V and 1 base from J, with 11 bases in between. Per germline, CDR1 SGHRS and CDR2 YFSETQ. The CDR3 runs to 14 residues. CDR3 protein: CASSPGTFQETQYF. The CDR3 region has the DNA TGCGCCAGCAGCCCCGGGACTTTCCAAGAGACCCAGTACTTC. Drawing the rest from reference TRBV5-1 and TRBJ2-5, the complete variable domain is KAGVTQTPRYLIKTRGQQVTLSCSPISGHRSVSWYQQTPGQGLQFLFEYFSETQRNKGNFPGRFSGRQFSNSRSEMNVSTLELGDSALYLCASSPGTFQETQYFGPGTRLLVL.

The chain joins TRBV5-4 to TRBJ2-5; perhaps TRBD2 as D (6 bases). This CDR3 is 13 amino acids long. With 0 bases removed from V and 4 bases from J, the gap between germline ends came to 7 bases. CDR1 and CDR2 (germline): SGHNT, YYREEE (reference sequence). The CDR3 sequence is CASSLASVETQYF. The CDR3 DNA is TGTGCCAGCAGCTTGGCTAGCGTAGAGACCCAGTACTTC.

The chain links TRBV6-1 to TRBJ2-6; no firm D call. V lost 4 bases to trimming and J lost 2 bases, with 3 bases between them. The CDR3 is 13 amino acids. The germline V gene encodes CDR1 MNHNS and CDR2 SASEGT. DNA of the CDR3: TGTGCCAGCAGTGGAACTGGGGCCAACGTCCTGACTTTC. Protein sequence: CASSGTGANVLTF.

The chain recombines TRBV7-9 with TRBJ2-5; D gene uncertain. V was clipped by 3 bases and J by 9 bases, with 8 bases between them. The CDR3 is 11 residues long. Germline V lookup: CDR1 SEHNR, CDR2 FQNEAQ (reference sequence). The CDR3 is CASSFVGPQYF. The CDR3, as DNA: TGTGCCAGCAGCTTCGTAGGGCCCCAGTACTTC.

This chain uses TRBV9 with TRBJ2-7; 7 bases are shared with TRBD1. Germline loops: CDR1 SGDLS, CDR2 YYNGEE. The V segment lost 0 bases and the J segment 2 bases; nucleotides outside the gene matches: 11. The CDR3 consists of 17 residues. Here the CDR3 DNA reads TGTGCCAGCAGCGTAGGGGGTTGGTGGGACAGTACCTACGAGCAGTACTTC. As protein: CASSVGGWWDSTYEQYF.